This T cell receptor beta chain is drawn from a study of beta chain features in type 1 diabetes. Study-wide results and limits: In every one of the four CD4+ subsets, TCRB CDR3s were moderately but significantly shorter in Type 1 diabetes patients.

This clone has only a few counts. Its antigen is undetermined. In germline, CDR1 is SNHLY, CDR2 FYNNEI. The CDR3 contains 13 residues. V was cut by 6 bases and J by 3 bases, with 8 bases left in between. The sequenced template was cDNA made from the entire isolated RNA. The repertoire was sequenced with immunoSEQ multiplex PCR; TCRdb's copy has only in-frame clones and lacks some. The repertoire consists of roughly 340,000 clones, with less than 15% occurring once and the leading ten covering about 0.016%. V usage is TRBV2 and J usage is TRBJ2-2; no clear D gene. The sequencing input was naive CD4+ T cells from blood. The receptor's source is a woman under 30 with type 1 diabetes. CDR3 nucleotide sequence: TGTGCCAGCAGCGTCTTCTACACCGGGGAGCTGTTTTTT. Residues: CASSVFYTGELFF.